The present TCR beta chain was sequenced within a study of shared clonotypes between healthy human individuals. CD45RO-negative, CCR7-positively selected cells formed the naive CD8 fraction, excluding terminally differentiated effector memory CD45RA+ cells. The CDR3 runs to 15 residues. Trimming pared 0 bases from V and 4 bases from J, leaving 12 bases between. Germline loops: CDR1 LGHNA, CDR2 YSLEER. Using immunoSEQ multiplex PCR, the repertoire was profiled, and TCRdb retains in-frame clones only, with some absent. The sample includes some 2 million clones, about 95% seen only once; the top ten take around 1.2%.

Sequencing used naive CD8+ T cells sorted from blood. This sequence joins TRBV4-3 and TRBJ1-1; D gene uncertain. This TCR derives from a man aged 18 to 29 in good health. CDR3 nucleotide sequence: TGCGCCAGCAGCCAAGAGGATAACTTCGGCACTGAAGCTTTCTTT. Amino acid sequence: CASSQEDNFGTEAFF.